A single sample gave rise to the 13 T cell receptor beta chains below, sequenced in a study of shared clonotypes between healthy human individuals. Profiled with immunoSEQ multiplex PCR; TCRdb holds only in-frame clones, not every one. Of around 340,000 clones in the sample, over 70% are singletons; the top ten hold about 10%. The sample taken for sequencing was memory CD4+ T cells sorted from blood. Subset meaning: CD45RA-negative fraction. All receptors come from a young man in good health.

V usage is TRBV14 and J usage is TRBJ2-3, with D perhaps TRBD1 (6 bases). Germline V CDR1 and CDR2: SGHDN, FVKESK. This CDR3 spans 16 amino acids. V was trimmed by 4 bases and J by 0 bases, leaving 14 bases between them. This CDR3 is CASSRYRQASTDTQYF. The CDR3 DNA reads TGTGCCAGCAGCCGATACAGACAGGCTAGCACAGATACGCAGTATTTT.

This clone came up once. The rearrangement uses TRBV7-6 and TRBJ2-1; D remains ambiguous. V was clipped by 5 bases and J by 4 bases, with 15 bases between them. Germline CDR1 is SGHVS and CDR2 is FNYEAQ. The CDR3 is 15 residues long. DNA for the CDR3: TGTGCCAGCAGCCAGAGAGACAAGCCATACAATGAGCAGTTCTTC. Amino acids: CASSQRDKPYNEQFF.

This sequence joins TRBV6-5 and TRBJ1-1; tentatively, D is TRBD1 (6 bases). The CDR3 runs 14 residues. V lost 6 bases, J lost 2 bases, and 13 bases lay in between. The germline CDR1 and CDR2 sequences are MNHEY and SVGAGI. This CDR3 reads CASRRYRENTEAFF. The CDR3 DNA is TGTGCCAGCAGACGATACAGGGAAAACACTGAAGCTTTCTTT.

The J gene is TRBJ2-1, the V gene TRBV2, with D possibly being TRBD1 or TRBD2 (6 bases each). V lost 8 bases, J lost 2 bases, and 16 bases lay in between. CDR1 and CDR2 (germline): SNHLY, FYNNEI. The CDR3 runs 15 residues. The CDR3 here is CASPGGPGPYNEQFF. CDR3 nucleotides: TGTGCCAGCCCCGGGGGCCCGGGGCCCTACAATGAGCAGTTCTTC.

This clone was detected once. The CDR3 is CASTNSVGEQYF. The CDR3 region has the DNA TGTGCCAGCACCAACAGCGTTGGCGAGCAGTACTTC. The V gene is TRBV11-2, the J gene TRBJ2-7, with D unclear. Deletions cut 7 bases from V and 6 bases from J, with 13 bases between. In germline, CDR1 is SGHAT, CDR2 FQNNGV. This CDR3 is 12 amino acids long.

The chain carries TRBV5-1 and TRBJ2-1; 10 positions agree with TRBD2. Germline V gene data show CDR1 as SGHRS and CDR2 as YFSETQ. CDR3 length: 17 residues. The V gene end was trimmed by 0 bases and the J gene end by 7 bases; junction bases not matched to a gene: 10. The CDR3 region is CASSLAASGRSGNEQFF. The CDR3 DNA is TGCGCCAGCAGCTTGGCGGCTAGCGGGAGATCGGGGAATGAGCAGTTCTTC.

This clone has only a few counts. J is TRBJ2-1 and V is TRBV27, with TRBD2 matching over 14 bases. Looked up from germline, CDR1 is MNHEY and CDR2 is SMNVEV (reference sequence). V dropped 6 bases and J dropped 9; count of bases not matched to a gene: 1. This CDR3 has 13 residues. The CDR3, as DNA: TGTGCCAGCAGAGGGACTAGCGGGAGTGAGCAGTTCTTC. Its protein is CASRGTSGSEQFF.

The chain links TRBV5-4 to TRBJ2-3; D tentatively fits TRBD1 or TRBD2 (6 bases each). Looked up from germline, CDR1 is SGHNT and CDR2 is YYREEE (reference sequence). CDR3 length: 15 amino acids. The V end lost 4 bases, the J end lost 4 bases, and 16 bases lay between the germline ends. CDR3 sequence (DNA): TGTGCCAGCAGCAAGGGGGGACATAACGCAGATACGCAGTATTTT. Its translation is CASSKGGHNADTQYF.

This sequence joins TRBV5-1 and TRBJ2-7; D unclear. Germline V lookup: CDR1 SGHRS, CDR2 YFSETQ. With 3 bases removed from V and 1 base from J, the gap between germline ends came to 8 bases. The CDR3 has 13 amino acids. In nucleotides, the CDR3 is TGCGCCAGCAGCTCGGTATCTTCCTACGAGCAGTACTTC. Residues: CASSSVSSYEQYF.

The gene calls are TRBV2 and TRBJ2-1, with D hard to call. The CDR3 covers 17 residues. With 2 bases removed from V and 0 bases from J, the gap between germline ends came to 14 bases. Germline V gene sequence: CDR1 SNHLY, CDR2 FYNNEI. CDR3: CASSERKRPGSYNEQFF. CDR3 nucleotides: TGTGCCAGCAGTGAACGAAAGAGGCCTGGCTCCTACAATGAGCAGTTCTTC. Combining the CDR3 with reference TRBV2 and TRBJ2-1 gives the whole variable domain EPEVTQTPSHQVTQMGQEVILRCVPISNHLYFYWYRQILGQKVEFLVSFYNNEISEKSEIFDDQFSVERPDGSNFTLKIRSTKLEDSAMYFCASSERKRPGSYNEQFFGPGTRLTVL.

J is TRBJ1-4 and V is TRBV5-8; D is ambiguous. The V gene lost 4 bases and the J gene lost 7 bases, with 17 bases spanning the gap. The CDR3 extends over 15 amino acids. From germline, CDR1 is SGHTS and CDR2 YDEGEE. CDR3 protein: CASSQSGSRAEKLFF. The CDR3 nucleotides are TGTGCCAGCAGCCAGTCCGGAAGTAGGGCTGAAAAACTGTTTTTT. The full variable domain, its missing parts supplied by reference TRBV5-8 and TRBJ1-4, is EAGVTQSPTHLIKTRGQQATLRCSPISGHTSVYWYQQALGLGLQFLLWYDEGEERNRGNFPPRFSGRQFPNYSSELNVNALELEDSALYLCASSQSGSRAEKLFFGSGTQLSVL.

CDR3 DNA: TGTGCCAGCAAGGGGGGGCCCAATGGCTACACCTTC. It specifies CASKGGPNGYTF. The V and J genes are TRBV2 and TRBJ1-2; D might be TRBD1 (6 bases). The length of the CDR3 is 12 residues. V was pared by 7 bases and J by 6 bases, with 12 bases between. Germline V gene data show CDR1 as SNHLY and CDR2 as FYNNEI.

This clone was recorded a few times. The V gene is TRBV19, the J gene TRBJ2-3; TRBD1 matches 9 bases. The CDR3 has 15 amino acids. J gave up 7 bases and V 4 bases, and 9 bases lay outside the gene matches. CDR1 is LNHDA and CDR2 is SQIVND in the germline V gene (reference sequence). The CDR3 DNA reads TGTGCCAGTAGTAGTCCTGGGACAGGGACATATACGCAGTATTTT. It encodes CASSSPGTGTYTQYF.